This TCR beta chain was retrieved from a study of human T cells and chemical hapten exposure. Time point here: patch test 3, about 24 weeks after DPC sensitization. Treatment noted: therapeutic diphenylcyclopropenone sensitization with weekly scalp DPC. Participating donors were patients with alopecia, aged 18 to 70 years, considered appropriate candidates for DPC. Each CDR3 protein gets one entry after TCRdb re-called the RACE reads with MiXCR. The sample shows 85,000 to 100,000 distinct CDR3 sequences, around 25% of them seen only once. This sample comprised whole blood, obtained in connection with sensitization to the hapten diphenylcyclopropenone (DPC). The receptor was derived from a man aged 35-49 years with alopecia areata. Some clones in this sample may be carry-over from other donors' samples.

CDR3 bases: TGTGCCAGCGGTCGTTACGAGCAGTACTTC. This codes for CASGRYEQYF. V is TRBV11-2 and J is TRBJ2-7; D gene ambiguous. The germline V gene encodes CDR1 SGHAT and CDR2 FQNNGV. V shed 8 bases and J shed 4 bases, with 6 bases lying between them. The CDR3 covers 10 residues.